Presented here are 11 T cell receptor beta chains from one specimen sequenced in a study of T-cell reconstitution after alpha-beta-depleted transplantation in children. Researchers prepared the TCRbeta library using unique molecular identifiers, the study reports. MiXCR, run by TCRdb on the PCR reads, gives a single entry per CDR3 protein. The data show 550,000 to 800,000 distinct CDR3 sequences, around 12% seen once. The sequencing here drew on PBMCs, taken before TCRalphabeta/CD19-depleted stem cell transplant. The receptors were sampled from a girl aged 2-15 years with congenital amegakaryocytic thrombocytopenia, due to receive a stem cell transplant.

In its sample, this clonotype was seen a few times. The rearrangement links TRBV7-6 to TRBJ2-1; tentatively, D is TRBD1 (7 bases). In germline, CDR1 is SGHVS, CDR2 FNYEAQ. This CDR3 is 21 amino acids long. Trimming removed 2 bases at V and 0 bases at J, with 26 bases between. The CDR3 is CASSLKLRGIGGRSSYNEQFF. The CDR3 DNA reads as TGTGCCAGCAGCTTAAAACTGCGGGGCATAGGGGGCCGGAGCTCCTACAATGAGCAGTTCTTC.

This sequence joins TRBV12-3 or TRBV12-4 and TRBJ2-5; 10 bases line up with TRBD2. The V gene end was trimmed by 5 bases and the J gene end by 5 bases; junction bases not matched to a gene: 8. CDR3 size: 15 residues. Here the CDR3 DNA reads TGTGCCAGCAGTCGTCTTAGCGGGAGGATGGAGACCCAGTACTTC. Translated, it gives CASSRLSGRMETQYF.

This clonotype was observed a handful of times. The V gene is TRBV20-1, the J gene TRBJ2-1; 13 bases match TRBD2. CDR1 is DFQATT, CDR2 SNEGSKA, per germline (reference sequence). CDR3 length equals 15 residues. J lost 8 bases, V lost 6 bases, and 10 bases had no gene match. CDR3 sequence reads: CSATILAGGPHEQFF. The CDR3 nucleotides are TGCAGTGCCACAATACTAGCGGGAGGGCCCCATGAGCAGTTCTTC.

Here the CDR3 DNA reads TGCAGTGCGGGCCCGGGACTACCACTCATTGGGCAGTATTTT. It is translated as CSAGPGLPLIGQYF. The gene calls are TRBV20-1 and TRBJ2-3; 7 positions match TRBD2. The length of the CDR3 is 14 residues. With V trimmed by 6 bases and J by 11 bases, 17 bases remained unmatched. Per the germline V gene, CDR1 is DFQATT and CDR2 is SNEGSKA (reference sequence).

This clonotype was counted ten times or more. The CDR3 loop is CASSYRDGGPPIEQYF. CDR3 nucleotides: TGTGCCAGCAGTTACCGTGACGGAGGGCCTCCTATCGAGCAGTACTTC. The chain recombines TRBV6-5 with TRBJ2-7, with D perhaps TRBD2 (6 bases). CDR3 length equals 16 residues. Germline V gene data show CDR1 as MNHEY and CDR2 as SVGAGI. V was pared by 2 bases and J by 6 bases, with 20 bases between.

V is TRBV2 and J is TRBJ2-7; D is perhaps TRBD1 or TRBD2 (5 bases each). V was shortened by 10 bases and J by 0 bases, with 16 bases between the two germline ends. The CDR3 loop spans 14 amino acids. Germline CDR1 is SNHLY and CDR2 is FYNNEI. CDR3 nucleotides: TGTGCCACCCGGGGCTCCATGAGCTCCTACGAGCAGTACTTC. Residues: CATRGSMSSYEQYF.

This clonotype showed up just a few times. J is TRBJ2-3 and V is TRBV5-1; 8 bases match TRBD2. The V and J ends lost 4 bases and 5 bases, in that order; junction bases with no gene match: 3. CDR1 and CDR2 from the germline V gene are SGHRS and YFSETQ. The CDR3 runs to 13 residues. CDR3 sequence: CASSLSGIDTQYF. The DNA for the CDR3 is TGCGCCAGCAGCCTTAGCGGGATAGATACGCAGTATTTT.

This clonotype occurred a few times. The V and J genes are TRBV3-1 and TRBJ2-1; 12 nucleotides line up with TRBD2. The CDR3 sequence is 15 residues long. Germline CDR1 and CDR2: LGHDT and YNNKEL (reference sequence). V was clipped by 1 base and J by 9 bases; unmatched bases: 4. CDR3 loop: CASSQASGRAGEQFF. For the CDR3, the DNA is TGTGCCAGCAGCCAAGCTAGCGGGAGGGCCGGTGAGCAGTTCTTC.

This clonotype has ten or more counts. The chain carries TRBV15 and TRBJ2-1, with 8 bases fitting TRBD2. Germline trimming cut 3 bases from V and 5 bases from J; bases unmatched to any gene: 9. The germline V gene has CDR1 LNHNV and CDR2 YYDKDF (reference sequence). This CDR3 is 16 amino acids long. The CDR3 reads CATSRYLAGGDNEQFF. CDR3 nucleotides: TGTGCCACCAGCAGGTATCTAGCGGGCGGCGACAATGAGCAGTTCTTC.

This clonotype was counted only a few times. The chain couples TRBV7-6 to TRBJ2-7; 7 nucleotides match TRBD2. CDR3 length: 15 residues. Trimming removed 5 bases from V and 3 bases from J; junction bases left unmatched: 10. Germline-derived CDR1 and CDR2 are SGHVS and FNYEAQ. CDR3 DNA sequence: TGTGCCAGCAGCCCTAGTGGGGGGGATGACTACGAGCAGTACTTC. Its translation is CASSPSGGDDYEQYF.

This clonotype has ten or more counts. The chain links TRBV12-3 or TRBV12-4 to TRBJ2-7; the D call may be TRBD1 or TRBD2 (5 bases each). V lost 6 bases, J lost 6 bases, and 15 bases lay in between. This CDR3 region has 13 residues. The CDR3 region has the DNA TGTGCCAGCAGCTCCCTCACAGGAGGCGAGCAGTACTTC. It specifies CASSSLTGGEQYF.